A selection of T cell receptor beta chains follows, all from one sample in a study of blood T cells in healthy people across ages. TCRdb fed the 5' RACE reads into MiXCR, producing one record per CDR3 protein. This table holds about 640,000 distinct CDR3 sequences, around 54% found once. The material sequenced was blood. Receptor source: a man in his 60s in good health. CDR3s include the opening cysteine and the closing phenylalanine or tryptophan. A D gene is named only where the DNA matches it firmly. Only part of the rows carry a size: once, few, many, or a class if the clone is expanded.

TRBJ1-2 | 14 | TRBV29-1 | few | . | CSVEDRGGGNGYTF | TGCAGCGTTGAAGATCGGGGAGGGGGTAACGGCTACACCTTC
TRBJ1-2 | 13 | TRBV7-9 | . | . | CASSPGIDYGYTF | TGTGCCAGCAGCCCAGGCATTGATTATGGCTACACCTTC
TRBJ2-1 | 15 | TRBV10-3 | . | TRBD2 | CAIRPRGGADNEQFF | TGTGCCATCAGGCCCCGGGGGGGCGCGGACAATGAGCAGTTCTTC
TRBJ2-1 | 10 | TRBV29-1 | few | . | CSASYNEQFF | TGCAGCGCCTCCTACAATGAGCAGTTCTTC
TRBJ2-2 | 14 | TRBV12-3/TRBV12-4 | . | . | CASRDSSNTGELFF | TGTGCCAGCAGGGACTCGTCGAACACCGGGGAGCTGTTTTTT
TRBJ1-2 | 13 | TRBV5-1 | . | . | CASSADANYGYTF | TGCGCCAGCAGCGCGGACGCTAACTATGGCTACACCTTC
TRBJ1-4 | 15 | TRBV3-1 | . | TRBD1 | CASSRDPGQLEKLFF | TGTGCCAGCAGTCGGGACCCGGGACAGCTCGAAAAACTGTTTTTT
TRBJ2-5 | 13 | TRBV11-2 | . | . | CASSLGEGETQYF | TGTGCCAGCAGCTTAGGGGAAGGGGAGACCCAGTACTTC
TRBJ2-5 | 12 | TRBV3-1 | . | . | CASSVRQETQYF | TGTGCCAGCAGCGTGAGGCAAGAGACCCAGTACTTC
TRBJ2-3 | 11 | TRBV12-3/TRBV12-4 | . | . | CASGRADTQYF | TGTGCCAGCGGGCGTGCAGATACGCAGTATTTT
TRBJ2-5 | 15 | TRBV20-1 | . | TRBD2 | CSARRVGLAGSAQYF | TGCAGTGCCCGTAGGGTGGGACTAGCGGGGAGCGCCCAGTACTTC
TRBJ1-4 | 14 | TRBV4-2 | . | . | CASSQEGTNEKLFF | TGTGCCAGCAGCCAAGAGGGGACTAATGAAAAACTGTTTTTT
TRBJ1-6 | 13 | TRBV20-1 | few | TRBD1 | CSARRDSDIPLHF | TGCAGTGCTAGAAGGGACAGCGACATACCCCTCCACTTT
TRBJ2-1 | 15 | TRBV20-1 | . | . | CSARSGGSSYNEEFF | TGCAGTGCTAGGTCGGGGGGCAGCTCCTACAATGAGGAGTTCTTC
TRBJ2-1 | 13 | TRBV4-1 | few | TRBD1 | CASSEIQGFEQFF | TGCGCCAGCAGCGAGATACAGGGGTTTGAGCAGTTCTTC
TRBJ2-1 | 12 | TRBV12-3/TRBV12-4 | . | . | CASSTRHRGQFF | TGTGCCAGCAGTACACGGCACCGGGGGCAGTTCTTC
TRBJ1-1 | 14 | TRBV20-1 | . | TRBD1 | CSASWGQWNTEAFF | TGCAGTGCTAGTTGGGGACAGTGGAACACTGAAGCTTTCTTT
TRBJ2-5 | 15 | TRBV4-2 | . | . | CASSQGTTEVETQYF | TGTGCCAGCAGCCAAGGGACTACGGAAGTGGAGACCCAGTACTTC
TRBJ2-1 | 15 | TRBV28 | few | TRBD2 | CASSLTGLGINEQFF | TGTGCCAGCAGCCTAACGGGACTAGGTATCAATGAGCAGTTCTTC
TRBJ2-5 | 14 | TRBV20-1 | . | . | CSARVSGRQETQYF | TGCAGTGCTAGAGTGTCAGGAAGACAAGAGACCCAGTACTTC
TRBJ2-1 | 13 | TRBV28 | few | . | CASSEIWRNEQFF | TGTGCCAGCTCAGAGATATGGCGGAATGAGCAGTTCTTC
TRBJ2-2 | 15 | TRBV5-1 | . | . | CASSLAQVNTGELFF | TGCGCCAGCAGCTTGGCCCAGGTGAACACCGGGGAGCTGTTTTTT
TRBJ2-5 | 16 | TRBV4-1 | once | TRBD2 | CASSPSPSAGKETQYF | TGCGCCAGCAGCCCCTCCCCCTCAGCGGGGAAAGAGACCCAGTACTTC
TRBJ2-1 | 12 | TRBV28 | . | . | CASSFLRNEQFF | TGTGCCAGCAGTTTCCTTAGGAATGAGCAGTTCTTC
TRBJ2-7 | 15 | TRBV4-2 | . | . | CASSQENWGVYEQYF | TGTGCCAGCAGCCAAGAGAATTGGGGGGTCTACGAGCAGTACTTC
TRBJ1-5 | 12 | TRBV20-1 | once | . | CSAREGGQPQHF | TGCAGTGCTCGAGAGGGGGGACAGCCCCAGCATTTT
TRBJ2-4 | 17 | TRBV28 | few | . | CASSPLGSGETKNIQYF | TGTGCCAGCAGCCCCCTAGGGTCGGGGGAAACCAAAAACATTCAGTACTTC
TRBJ2-6 | 18 | TRBV20-1 | . | TRBD1 | CSARAAGGESSGANVLTF | TGCAGTGCTAGAGCGGCAGGGGGCGAGAGCTCGGGGGCCAACGTCCTGACTTTC
TRBJ2-3 | 15 | TRBV29-1 | few | . | CSVERGLAPTDTQYF | TGCAGCGTTGAGCGGGGTCTAGCGCCCACAGATACGCAGTATTTT
TRBJ2-7 | 15 | TRBV7-2 | few | TRBD1 | CASSLDRGAAGEQYF | TGTGCCAGCAGCCTAGACAGGGGCGCTGCGGGCGAGCAGTACTTC
TRBJ2-7 | 15 | TRBV5-6 | . | . | CASSFRSTPYGEQYF | TGTGCCAGCAGCTTTCGGTCGACTCCTTACGGGGAGCAGTACTTC
TRBJ2-5 | 16 | TRBV6-6 | . | TRBD1 | CASSYSGTGLQETQYF | TGTGCCAGCAGTTATTCCGGGACAGGACTCCAAGAGACCCAGTACTTC
TRBJ2-7 | 18 | TRBV20-1 | . | TRBD1 | CSARVGRQGHYRAYEQYF | TGCAGTGCTAGAGTAGGTAGACAGGGTCATTATCGGGCCTACGAGCAGTACTTC
TRBJ1-1 | 15 | TRBV4-1 | . | . | CASSQEGHRNAEAFF | TGCGCCAGCAGCCAAGAGGGACACAGGAATGCTGAAGCTTTCTTT
TRBJ2-5 | 15 | TRBV7-2 | few | TRBD2 | CASSLGSSGEETQYF | TGTGCCAGCAGCTTAGGTAGTAGCGGGGAAGAGACCCAGTACTTC
TRBJ2-2 | 15 | TRBV12-3/TRBV12-4 | . | . | CASSWARGGAGELFF | TGTGCCAGCAGTTGGGCCAGGGGCGGGGCCGGGGAGCTGTTTTTT
TRBJ2-5 | 15 | TRBV2 | many | . | CASREYLVRGETQYF | TGTGCCAGCAGGGAATACCTAGTTCGTGGAGAGACCCAGTACTTC
TRBJ2-1 | 17 | TRBV7-6 | few | . | CASSPTRRTVSYNEQFF | TGTGCCAGCAGCCCAACCCGCCGGACAGTCTCCTACAATGAGCAGTTCTTC
TRBJ2-3 | 15 | TRBV7-8 | . | TRBD1 | CASSLGQANTDTQYF | TGTGCCAGCAGCCTCGGACAGGCGAACACAGATACGCAGTATTTT
TRBJ2-5 | 15 | TRBV9 | . | . | CASSVWAGPGETQYF | TGTGCCAGCAGCGTTTGGGCAGGCCCCGGGGAGACCCAGTACTTC
TRBJ2-4 | 15 | TRBV2 | . | TRBD2 | CASSILAGGESIQYF | TGTGCCAGCAGCATACTAGCGGGGGGAGAGAGCATTCAGTACTTC
TRBJ1-5 | 15 | TRBV7-8 | . | . | CASSLEAQSNQPQHF | TGTGCCAGCAGCTTAGAGGCACAGAGCAATCAGCCCCAGCATTTT
TRBJ2-7 | 14 | TRBV7-9 | . | . | CASSLWPGVHEQYF | TGTGCCAGCAGCTTATGGCCCGGGGTCCACGAGCAGTACTTC
TRBJ2-6 | 18 | TRBV5-1 | . | . | CASSGQISGGSGANVLTF | TGCGCCAGCAGCGGACAAATTTCAGGGGGGTCTGGGGCCAACGTCCTGACTTTC
TRBJ2-6 | 18 | TRBV4-1 | . | . | CASSQDPGVPSGANVLTF | TGCGCCAGCAGCCAAGATCCAGGGGTTCCCTCTGGGGCCAACGTCCTGACTTTC
TRBJ2-4 | 15 | TRBV5-4 | . | TRBD2 | CASSSATSGGNIQYF | TGTGCCAGCAGCTCCGCTACTAGCGGGGGAAACATTCAGTACTTC
TRBJ2-1 | 16 | TRBV11-2 | few | . | CASSALVGATYNEQFF | TGTGCCAGCAGCGCCCTAGTCGGGGCTACCTACAATGAGCAGTTCTTC
TRBJ1-1 | 13 | TRBV20-1 | . | . | CSARGALGTEAFF | TGCAGTGCTAGAGGGGCGCTGGGCACTGAAGCTTTCTTT
TRBJ2-5 | 14 | TRBV5-1 | few | . | CASSLPQTEGTQYF | TGCGCCAGCAGCTTGCCCCAGACAGAAGGGACCCAGTACTTC
TRBJ2-3 | 11 | TRBV27 | many | . | CASSRLETQYF | TGTGCCAGCAGCCGACTTGAGACACAGTATTTT
TRBJ1-1 | 14 | TRBV4-1 | . | . | CASSRQEPGTEAFF | TGCGCCAGCAGCCGACAGGAGCCGGGGACTGAAGCTTTCTTT